Below, 27 T cell receptor beta chains from the same sample are listed, as sequenced in a study of blood T cell repertoires in COVID-19. TCRdb's table, derived via immunoSEQ multiplex PCR, lists solely in-frame clones and lacks some. This repertoire shows hundreds of thousands of clones, more than 85% found once; its top ten account for roughly 1%. Sequencing was carried out using PBMCs or T cells enriched from blood (not recorded which). The receptor set was obtained from a woman younger than 45 who had recovered from COVID-19.

This sequence joins TRBV19 and TRBJ2-7; 8 positions agree with TRBD1. Germline CDR1 reads LNHDA; CDR2 reads SQIVND (reference sequence). The CDR3 has 15 residues. The trim removed 3 bases at V and 0 bases at J, leaving 4 bases unmatched. The CDR3 is CASSIGQGHSYEQYF. The CDR3, as DNA: TGTGCCAGTAGTATCGGACAGGGACACTCCTACGAGCAGTACTTC.

The chain has TRBV5-5 and TRBJ1-2, with 9 bases identical to TRBD1. CDR1 and CDR2 from the germline V gene are SGHKS and YYEKEE (reference sequence). Losses at the gene ends were 0 bases for V and 8 bases for J; bases not matched to a gene: 14. CDR3 length equals 17 residues. CDR3: CASSLDLAGTGFSGYTF. The CDR3 coding sequence is TGTGCCAGCAGCTTGGATTTAGCCGGGACAGGGTTTTCCGGCTACACCTTC. Complete variable domain (other parts from reference TRBV5-5 and TRBJ1-2): DAGVTQSPTHLIKTRGQQVTLRCSPISGHKSVSWYQQVLGQGPQFIFQYYEKEERGRGNFPDRFSARQFPNYSSELNVNALLLGDSALYLCASSLDLAGTGFSGYTFGSGTRLTVV.

This rearrangement joins TRBV7-9 to TRBJ1-1, with D tentatively TRBD1 (5 bases). With 1 base removed from V and 3 bases from J, the gap between germline ends came to 12 bases. The germline V gene has CDR1 SEHNR and CDR2 FQNEAQ (reference sequence). The length of the CDR3 is 15 residues. CDR3 amino acids: CASSLERQGHTEAFF. CDR3 DNA sequence: TGTGCCAGCAGCTTAGAACGGCAGGGTCACACTGAAGCTTTCTTT.

The chain employs TRBV27 and TRBJ2-1; 11 bases map to TRBD2. Germline V gene data show CDR1 as MNHEY and CDR2 as SMNVEV (reference sequence). With V trimmed by 8 bases and J by 10 bases, 13 bases remained unmatched. The CDR3 runs to 15 residues. CDR3 bases: TGTGCCAGCGAATCAGGGACTAGCGGCCTACGGGAGCAGTTCTTC. It yields the protein CASESGTSGLREQFF.

The chain uses TRBV27 and TRBJ1-5; 9 bases are a match to TRBD1. The CDR3 consists of 14 residues. Germline CDR1 reads MNHEY; CDR2 reads SMNVEV (reference sequence). With V trimmed by 3 bases and J by 5 bases, 2 bases remained unmatched. CDR3 nucleotides: TGTGCCAGCAGTTTCCGGACAGGGGATCAGCCCCAGCATTTT. It specifies CASSFRTGDQPQHF.

The J gene is TRBJ1-4, the V gene TRBV28; unclear D gene. V dropped 1 base and J dropped 3 bases, with 9 bases sitting between them. This CDR3 is 15 amino acids long. Germline CDR1 is MDHEN and CDR2 is SYDVKM. The CDR3 sequence: CASSLSAGANEKLFF. The CDR3 nucleotides read TGTGCCAGCAGTTTATCAGCCGGGGCTAATGAAAAACTGTTTTTT.

This clone was found once. The chain employs TRBV5-1 and TRBJ2-3; 10 positions match TRBD2. This CDR3 spans 15 amino acids. The germline gives CDR1 SGHRS, CDR2 YFSETQ. V lost 3 bases to trimming and J lost 1 base; unmatched junction nucleotides: 2. Here the CDR3 DNA reads TGCGCCAGCAGCTCTCTAGCGGGGGGCACAGATACGCAGTATTTT. This encodes CASSSLAGGTDTQYF.

CDR3 amino acids: CASSGQTGGWNSPLHF. Here the CDR3 DNA reads TGTGCCAGCAGTGGACAGACAGGGGGCTGGAATTCACCCCTCCACTTT. The V and J genes are TRBV6-1 and TRBJ1-6; TRBD1 matches 10 bases. CDR3 length: 16 amino acids. From germline, CDR1 is MNHNS and CDR2 SASEGT. After removal of 4 bases from V and 7 bases from J, the junction contained 7 bases not matched to a gene.

The chain has TRBV6-1 and TRBJ2-7, with a tentative D call TRBD2 (5 bases). CDR1 MNHNS and CDR2 SASEGT come from the germline V gene. The V gene lost 3 bases and the J gene lost 3 bases, with 9 bases spanning the gap. CDR3 length: 13 residues. Here the CDR3 reads CASSEAGLYEQYF. The CDR3 DNA follows: TGTGCCAGCAGTGAGGCGGGCCTCTACGAGCAGTACTTC.

This chain links TRBV6-4 with TRBJ1-1; maybe TRBD1 (5 bases). The V end lost 8 bases, the J end lost 5 bases, and 15 bases lay between the germline ends. The CDR3 loop spans 13 amino acids. Germline CDR1 reads MRHNA; CDR2 reads SNTAGT. The DNA of the CDR3 is TGTGCCAGCTCCGCCGCGGGGGATACTGAAGCTTTCTTT. Translating gives CASSAAGDTEAFF.

V and J are TRBV7-9 and TRBJ2-1; 12 bases are shared with TRBD2. Germline CDR1 SEHNR, CDR2 FQNEAQ (reference sequence). The J segment lost 7 bases and the V segment lost 0 bases, leaving 7 bases of the junction unmatched. This CDR3 region has 17 residues. CDR3 protein: CASSLALLAGGRNEQFF. The CDR3 bases are TGTGCCAGCAGCTTAGCGCTTCTAGCGGGGGGGCGGAATGAGCAGTTCTTC.

The J gene is TRBJ1-5, the V gene TRBV10-3, with a weak D call TRBD1 (5 bases). Between the trimmed V and J ends, which lost 10 bases and 7 bases, there was a span of 20 bases. The germline CDR1 and CDR2 sequences are ENHRY and SYGVKD. The CDR3 extends over 14 amino acids. CDR3 region: CATTGGIAGQPQHF. The CDR3 DNA follows: TGTGCCACCACCGGGGGAATAGCAGGGCAGCCCCAGCATTTT.

The rearrangement uses TRBV9 and TRBJ1-3; the match to TRBD1 covers 9 bases. From germline, CDR1 is SGDLS and CDR2 YYNGEE. Trimming at V came to 4 bases and at J to 6 bases, leaving 5 bases not matched to a gene. This CDR3 is built from 14 residues. The CDR3 nucleotides read TGTGCCAGCAGCACGCGGACAGGGGAAAACACCATATATTTT. This encodes CASSTRTGENTIYF.

CDR3 sequence (DNA): TGTGCCAGCAGTGACACCGGGACATTTGGCTACACCTTC. Residues: CASSDTGTFGYTF. The V gene is TRBV25-1, the J gene TRBJ1-2; D may be TRBD1 (6 bases). Trimming stripped 3 bases from V and 7 bases from J, with 12 bases between. CDR1 and CDR2 (germline): MGHDK, SYGVNS. The CDR3 sequence is 13 residues long.

This clone was detected only a few times. The gene calls are TRBV5-6 and TRBJ2-7; 7 bases align to TRBD1. The CDR3 sequence is 13 residues long. Trimming removed 4 bases from V and 3 bases from J; junction bases left unmatched: 4. Per germline, CDR1 SGHDT and CDR2 YYEEEE. The CDR3 region is CASSPGQYYEQYF. The CDR3 nucleotides read TGTGCCAGCAGCCCGGGACAGTACTACGAGCAGTACTTC.

This clone turned up a few times. The rearrangement links TRBV7-8 to TRBJ2-7, with D perhaps matching TRBD1 (6 bases). The length of the CDR3 is 13 residues. V was clipped by 5 bases and J by 3 bases, with 11 bases between them. Germline loops: CDR1 SGHVS, CDR2 FQNEAQ. The CDR3 loop is CASSLTGLYEQYF. In DNA, the CDR3 is TGTGCCAGCAGCCTGACAGGACTCTACGAGCAGTACTTC. Together with reference TRBV7-8 and TRBJ2-7, the CDR3 gives the full variable domain: GAGVSQSPRYKVAKRGQDVALRCDPISGHVSLFWYQQALGQGPEFLTYFQNEAQLDKSGLPSDRFFAERPEGSVSTLKIQRTQQEDSAVYLCASSLTGLYEQYFGPGTRLTVT.

Of note for this clone: The same CDR3 also results from other DNA sequences found in this sample. The rearrangement joins TRBV7-2 to TRBJ2-7; 14 nucleotides agree with TRBD2. Trimming cost V 5 bases and J 6 bases; bases outside gene matches: 9. The CDR3 length is 16 residues. From germline, CDR1 is SGHTA and CDR2 FQGNSA. The CDR3 loop reads CASSPGLAGGSLEQYF. The CDR3 nucleotides read TGTGCCAGCAGCCCCGGACTAGCGGGGGGATCTCTCGAGCAGTACTTC.

V usage is TRBV27 and J usage is TRBJ1-6; 8 nucleotides agree with TRBD1. The germline CDR1 and CDR2 sequences are MNHEY and SMNVEV (reference sequence). With 6 bases clipped from V and 7 bases from J, the junction kept 11 bases outside the gene matches. The CDR3 is 16 amino acids. Here the CDR3 reads CASSPPRTGWNSPLHF. CDR3 nucleotide sequence: TGTGCCAGCAGCCCCCCGAGGACAGGGTGGAATTCACCCCTCCACTTT.

The rearrangement uses TRBV7-9 and TRBJ1-2, with D maybe TRBD1 (5 bases). Germline-derived CDR1 and CDR2 are SEHNR and FQNEAQ (reference sequence). V was pared by 4 bases and J by 0 bases, with 15 bases between. There are 16 residues in the CDR3. CDR3 region: CASSSWAGPTNYGYTF. CDR3 coding DNA: TGTGCCAGCAGCTCGTGGGCAGGGCCAACTAACTATGGCTACACCTTC.

V usage is TRBV7-2 and J usage is TRBJ2-7; maybe TRBD1 (5 bases). The germline V gene has CDR1 SGHTA and CDR2 FQGNSA. V lost 5 bases and J lost 4, with 15 bases in between. CDR3 length: 14 residues. The CDR3 region has the DNA TGTGCCAGCAGCGCCACCTCAGGGCTGTACGAGCAGTACTTC. This gives the protein CASSATSGLYEQYF.

The chain links TRBV6-2 or TRBV6-3 to TRBJ1-6; 9 bases match TRBD1. V dropped 6 bases and J dropped 7; count of bases not matched to a gene: 7. The CDR3 is made up of 15 amino acids. CDR1 is MNHEY, CDR2 SVGEGT, per germline. CDR3 DNA sequence: TGTGCCAGCAGCCCGACAGGGGGGCCAAATTCACCCCTCCACTTT. It codes for CASSPTGGPNSPLHF.

The chain links TRBV28 to TRBJ1-2; 9 bases fit TRBD1. V trimming: 5 bases; J trimming: 4 bases; junction bases outside the gene matches: 5. The CDR3 extends over 14 amino acids. Germline-derived CDR1 and CDR2 are MDHEN and SYDVKM. The CDR3 sequence: CASSLGQGSYGYTF. For the CDR3, the DNA is TGTGCCAGCAGTCTAGGACAGGGGAGCTATGGCTACACCTTC.

The V gene is TRBV1, the J gene TRBJ2-3; the table's TRBD2 call for D was not verified on the DNA. TRBV1 is described as a pseudogene. The CDR3 extends over 19 amino acids. CDR3 coding DNA: TGCACCAGCAGCCCCCGGAGTAGGCCCCAAGGGGGGGGCACAGATACGCAGTATTTT. Its translation is CTSSPRSRPQGGGTDTQYF.

This sequence joins TRBV29-1 and TRBJ1-1; D might be TRBD1 (6 bases). The CDR3 covers 16 residues. V lost 4 bases, J lost 0 bases, and 18 bases lay in between. CDR1 and CDR2 (germline): SQVTM, ANQGSEA. DNA for the CDR3: TGCAGCGTTGTTGGCAGGGGCGCCCGACTGAACACTGAAGCTTTCTTT. As protein: CSVVGRGARLNTEAFF.

The gene calls are TRBV30 and TRBJ1-6, with D possibly matching TRBD1 (5 bases). The CDR3 sequence is 16 residues long. Trimming took 4 bases from V and 0 from J, leaving 13 bases between them. CDR1 is GTSNPN, CDR2 SVGIG, per germline (reference sequence). The CDR3 spells CAWKYGGNSYNSPLHF. The CDR3 DNA is TGTGCCTGGAAGTACGGGGGAAACTCCTATAATTCACCCCTCCACTTT.

The CDR3: CASSTNGGGRPRANIQYF. Here the CDR3 DNA reads TGTGCCAGCAGCACTAATGGAGGTGGCCGGCCTCGGGCAAACATTCAGTACTTC. This sequence joins TRBV5-4 and TRBJ2-4; a possible D gene is TRBD2 (5 bases). The V gene's germline CDR1 is SGHNT and CDR2 YYREEE (reference sequence). V lost 4 bases and J lost 6, with 26 bases in between. CDR3 length: 18 amino acids. The variable domain in full, with the rest retrieved from reference TRBV5-4 and TRBJ2-4, is ETGVTQSPTHLIKTRGQQVTLRCSSQSGHNTVSWYQQALGQGPQFIFQYYREEENGRGNFPPRFSGLQFPNYSSELNVNALELDDSALYLCASSTNGGGRPRANIQYFGAGTRLSVL.

V is TRBV5-1 and J is TRBJ1-6; D might be TRBD1 (5 bases). CDR1 and CDR2 from the germline V gene are SGHRS and YFSETQ. The V gene lost 2 bases and the J gene lost 7 bases, with 13 bases spanning the gap. There are 15 residues in the CDR3. CDR3 coding DNA: TGCGCCAGCAGCTTTTGGGGGGTTGAGAATTCACCCCTCCACTTT. Its translation: CASSFWGVENSPLHF.